The clone carrying this TCR beta chain has just one count. Trimming cost V 7 bases and J 2 bases; bases outside gene matches: 10. CDR1 and CDR2 from the germline V gene are SGHNT and YENEEA. The CDR3 is 16 amino acids. This sample is part of a study of blood T cell repertoires in COVID-19. Study-level information: COVID-19 samples collected from the United States, Italy and Spain covered acute and convalescent phases. Sample material is recorded as cDNA or gDNA derived from T cells, B-cell-depleted T cells, or PBMCs.

In the source study's methods: Amplification from reference gene primers served as the basis for estimated nucleated cell counts. Only in-frame clones appear in the TCRdb table, and some are missing; sequencing was by immunoSEQ multiplex PCR. V and J calls and clone size are those listed in that table; D and trimming were worked out from the DNA. The sample shows about 220,000 clones, approximately 82% of them seen only once. What was sequenced was peripheral blood. This clonotype was obtained from a man aged 45 to 65 with active or convalescent COVID-19. V is TRBV11-3 and J is TRBJ2-2, with 7 nucleotides matching TRBD1. The CDR3 DNA follows: TGTGCCAGCACCGGGACAGCGAGTACCAACACCGGGGAGCTGTTTTTT. It translates to CASTGTASTNTGELFF.